This T cell receptor (beta chain) was captured in a study of Ad26.COV2.S vaccination and SARS-CoV-2 variants. General study findings and limits: People given the vaccine had a wider spike-specific TCR breadth than placebo recipients did.

Regarding this clone: What it binds is not known.

Germline values: CDR1 WNHNN, CDR2 SYGVQD (reference sequence). The CDR3 has 14 residues. V lost 4 bases and J lost 1, with 10 bases in between. The assay was immunoSEQ multiplex PCR, and TCRdb's table has in-frame clones only and misses some. This sample carries around 340,000 clones, around nine tenths of them seen once, and the ten largest clones take roughly 4.8%. Treatment of the sample: roughly 19 received Ad26.COV2.S at low or high dose, single or two shots; about 5 received placebo; per-sample allocation not given. It was on day 63 after the first vaccine or placebo injection that samples were taken.

J is TRBJ1-1 and V is TRBV10-1, with TRBD1 as a possible D gene (6 bases). The sequence derives from a person aged 18-65 years who received the Ad26.COV2.S COVID-19 vaccine or a placebo. The source was peripheral blood, collected in a trial of Ad26.COV2.S vaccine versus placebo. CDR3 nucleotides: TGCGCCAGCAGTGCCCAGACAGGGAACACTGAAGCTTTCTTT. It translates to CASSAQTGNTEAFF.